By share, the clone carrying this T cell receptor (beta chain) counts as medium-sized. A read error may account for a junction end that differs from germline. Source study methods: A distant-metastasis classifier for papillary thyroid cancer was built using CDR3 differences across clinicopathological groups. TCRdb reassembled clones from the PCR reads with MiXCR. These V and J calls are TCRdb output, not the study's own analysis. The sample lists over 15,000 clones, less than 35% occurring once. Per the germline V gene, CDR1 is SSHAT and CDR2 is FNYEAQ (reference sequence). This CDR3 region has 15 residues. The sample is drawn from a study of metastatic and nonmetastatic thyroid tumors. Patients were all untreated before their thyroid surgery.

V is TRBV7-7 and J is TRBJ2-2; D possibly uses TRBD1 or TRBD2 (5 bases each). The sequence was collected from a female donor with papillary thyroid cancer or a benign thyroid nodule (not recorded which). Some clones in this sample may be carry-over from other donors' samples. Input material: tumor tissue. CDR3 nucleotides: TGTGCTAGCAGCCTGGGGACCTCCTGGACCGGGGAGCTGTTTTTT. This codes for CASSLGTSWTGELFF.